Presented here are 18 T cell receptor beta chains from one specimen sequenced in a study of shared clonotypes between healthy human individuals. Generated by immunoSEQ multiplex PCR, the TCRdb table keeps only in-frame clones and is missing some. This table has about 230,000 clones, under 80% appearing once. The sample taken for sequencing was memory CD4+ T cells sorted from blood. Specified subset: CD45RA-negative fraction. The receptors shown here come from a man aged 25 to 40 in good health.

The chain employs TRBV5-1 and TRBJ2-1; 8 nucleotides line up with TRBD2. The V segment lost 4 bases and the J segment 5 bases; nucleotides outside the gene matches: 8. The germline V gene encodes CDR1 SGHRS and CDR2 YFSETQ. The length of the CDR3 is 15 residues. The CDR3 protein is CASSLTAGVNNEQFF. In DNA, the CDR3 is TGCGCCAGCAGCCTCACAGCGGGAGTGAACAATGAGCAGTTCTTC.

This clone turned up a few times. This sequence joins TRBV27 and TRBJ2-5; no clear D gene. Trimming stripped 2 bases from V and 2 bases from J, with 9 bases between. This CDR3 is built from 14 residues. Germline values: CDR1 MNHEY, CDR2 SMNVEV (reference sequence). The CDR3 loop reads CASSLIGRQETQYF. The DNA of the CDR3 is TGTGCCAGCAGTTTAATAGGTCGGCAAGAGACCCAGTACTTC.

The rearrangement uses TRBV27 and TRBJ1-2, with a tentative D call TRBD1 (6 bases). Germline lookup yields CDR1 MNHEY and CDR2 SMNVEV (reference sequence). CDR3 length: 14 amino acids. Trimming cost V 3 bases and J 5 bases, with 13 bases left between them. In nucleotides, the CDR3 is TGTGCCAGCAGTTTCAGGGGTGATTTTTATGGCTACACCTTC. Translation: CASSFRGDFYGYTF.

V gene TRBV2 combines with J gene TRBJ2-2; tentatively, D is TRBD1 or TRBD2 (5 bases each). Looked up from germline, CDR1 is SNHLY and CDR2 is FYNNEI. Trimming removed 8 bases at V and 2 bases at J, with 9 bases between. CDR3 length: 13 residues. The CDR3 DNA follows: TGTGCCAGCGGTGGGGGAAACACCGGGGAGCTGTTTTTT. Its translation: CASGGGNTGELFF.

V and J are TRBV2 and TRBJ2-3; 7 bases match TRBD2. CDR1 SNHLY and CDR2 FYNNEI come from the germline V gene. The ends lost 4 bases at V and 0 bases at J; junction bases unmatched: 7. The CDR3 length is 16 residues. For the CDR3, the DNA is TGTGCCAGCAGTGTGTATGGTAGCGGGAGCACAGATACGCAGTATTTT. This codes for CASSVYGSGSTDTQYF.

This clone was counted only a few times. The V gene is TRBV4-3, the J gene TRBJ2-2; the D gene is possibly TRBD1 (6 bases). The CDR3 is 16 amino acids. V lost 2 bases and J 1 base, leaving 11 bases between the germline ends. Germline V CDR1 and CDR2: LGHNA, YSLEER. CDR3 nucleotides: TGCGCCAGCAGCCAAAACCTGGACAGGAACACCGGGGAGCTGTTTTTT. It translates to CASSQNLDRNTGELFF.

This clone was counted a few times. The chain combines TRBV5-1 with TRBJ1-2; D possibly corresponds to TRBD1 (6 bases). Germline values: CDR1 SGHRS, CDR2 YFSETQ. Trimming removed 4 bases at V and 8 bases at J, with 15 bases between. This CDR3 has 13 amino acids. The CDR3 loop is CASSRGTSWGYTF. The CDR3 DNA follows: TGCGCCAGCAGCAGGGGGACAAGTTGGGGCTACACCTTC. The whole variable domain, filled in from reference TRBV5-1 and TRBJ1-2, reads KAGVTQTPRYLIKTRGQQVTLSCSPISGHRSVSWYQQTPGQGLQFLFEYFSETQRNKGNFPGRFSGRQFSNSRSEMNVSTLELGDSALYLCASSRGTSWGYTFGSGTRLTVV.

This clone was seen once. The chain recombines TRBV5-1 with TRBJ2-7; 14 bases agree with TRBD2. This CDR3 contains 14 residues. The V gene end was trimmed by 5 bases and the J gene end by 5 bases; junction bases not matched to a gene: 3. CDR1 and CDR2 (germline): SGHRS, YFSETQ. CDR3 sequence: CASRGLAGDNEQYF. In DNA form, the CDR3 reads TGCGCCAGCAGGGGACTAGCGGGAGATAACGAGCAGTACTTC.

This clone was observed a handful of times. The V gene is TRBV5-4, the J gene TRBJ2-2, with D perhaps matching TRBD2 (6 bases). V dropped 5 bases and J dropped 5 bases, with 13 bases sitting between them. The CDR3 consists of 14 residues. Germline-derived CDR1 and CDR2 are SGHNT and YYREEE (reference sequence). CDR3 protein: CASSARGGTGELFF. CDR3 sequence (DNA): TGTGCCAGCAGTGCTAGGGGAGGTACCGGGGAGCTGTTTTTT.

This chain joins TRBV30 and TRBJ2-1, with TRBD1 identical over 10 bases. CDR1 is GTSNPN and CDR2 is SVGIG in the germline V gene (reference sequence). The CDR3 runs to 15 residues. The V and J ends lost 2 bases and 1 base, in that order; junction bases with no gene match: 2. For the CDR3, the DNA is TGTGCCTGGAGTCGGGGACAGGGGTCCTACAATGAGCAGTTCTTC. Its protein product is CAWSRGQGSYNEQFF.

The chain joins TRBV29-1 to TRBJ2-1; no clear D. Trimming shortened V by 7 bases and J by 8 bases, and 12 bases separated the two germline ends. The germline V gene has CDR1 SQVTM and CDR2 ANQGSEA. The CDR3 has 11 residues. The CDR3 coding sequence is TGCAGCGCGGCCTTTTCGGATGAGCAGTTCTTC. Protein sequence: CSAAFSDEQFF.

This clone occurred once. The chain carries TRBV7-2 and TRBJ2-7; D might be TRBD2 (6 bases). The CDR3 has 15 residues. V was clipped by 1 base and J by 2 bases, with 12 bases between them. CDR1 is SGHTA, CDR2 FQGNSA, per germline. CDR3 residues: CASSLVAANAYEQYF. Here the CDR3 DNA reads TGTGCCAGCAGCTTAGTAGCGGCCAACGCCTACGAGCAGTACTTC.

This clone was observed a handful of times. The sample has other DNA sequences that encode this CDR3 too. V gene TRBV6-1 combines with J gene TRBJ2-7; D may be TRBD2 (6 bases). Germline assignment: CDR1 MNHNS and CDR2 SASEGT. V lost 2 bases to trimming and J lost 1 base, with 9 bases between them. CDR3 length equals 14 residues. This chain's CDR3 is CASSESGLSYEQYF. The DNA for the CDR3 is TGTGCCAGCAGTGAATCTGGACTATCCTACGAGCAGTACTTC.

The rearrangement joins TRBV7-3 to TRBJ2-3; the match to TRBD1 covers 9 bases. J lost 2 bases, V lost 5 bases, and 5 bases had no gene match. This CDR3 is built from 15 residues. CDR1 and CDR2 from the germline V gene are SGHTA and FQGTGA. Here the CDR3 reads CASSPDRGVTDTQYF. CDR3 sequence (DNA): TGTGCCAGCAGCCCAGACAGGGGGGTCACAGATACGCAGTATTTT. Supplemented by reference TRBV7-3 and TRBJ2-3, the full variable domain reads GAGVSQTPSNKVTEKGKYVELRCDPISGHTALYWYRQSLGQGPEFLIYFQGTGAADDSGLPNDRFFAVRPEGSVSTLKIQRTERGDSAVYLCASSPDRGVTDTQYFGPGTRLTVL.

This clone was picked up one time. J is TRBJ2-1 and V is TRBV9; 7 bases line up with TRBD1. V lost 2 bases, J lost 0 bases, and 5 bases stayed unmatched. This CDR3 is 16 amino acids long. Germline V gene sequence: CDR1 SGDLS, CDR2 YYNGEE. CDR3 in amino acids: CASSVTTGLSYNEQFF. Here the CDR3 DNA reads TGTGCCAGCAGCGTTACGACAGGGCTCTCCTACAATGAGCAGTTCTTC.

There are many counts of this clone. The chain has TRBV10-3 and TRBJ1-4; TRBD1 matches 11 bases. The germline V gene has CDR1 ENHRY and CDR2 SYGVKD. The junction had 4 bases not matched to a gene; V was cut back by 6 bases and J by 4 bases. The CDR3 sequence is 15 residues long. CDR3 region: CAIRKGQGVNEKLFF. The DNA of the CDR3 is TGTGCCATCAGGAAGGGACAGGGGGTTAATGAAAAACTGTTTTTT.

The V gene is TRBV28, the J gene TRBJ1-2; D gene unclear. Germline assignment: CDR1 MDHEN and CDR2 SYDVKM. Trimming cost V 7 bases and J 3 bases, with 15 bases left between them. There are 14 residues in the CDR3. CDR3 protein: CASTVDGIYYGYTF. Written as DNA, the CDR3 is TGTGCCAGCACCGTGGATGGGATCTACTATGGCTACACCTTC.

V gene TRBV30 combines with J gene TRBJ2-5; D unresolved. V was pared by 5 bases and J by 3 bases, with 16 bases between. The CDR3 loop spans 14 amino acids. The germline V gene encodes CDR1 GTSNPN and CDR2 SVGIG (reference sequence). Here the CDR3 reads CAWEIRAAEETQYF. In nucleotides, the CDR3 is TGTGCCTGGGAAATCCGGGCCGCGGAAGAGACCCAGTACTTC. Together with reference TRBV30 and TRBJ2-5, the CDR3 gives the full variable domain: SQTIHQWPATLVQPVGSPLSLECTVEGTSNPNLYWYRQAAGRGLQLLFYSVGIGQISSEVPQNLSASRPQDRQFILSSKKLLLSDSGFYLCAWEIRAAEETQYFGPGTRLLVL.